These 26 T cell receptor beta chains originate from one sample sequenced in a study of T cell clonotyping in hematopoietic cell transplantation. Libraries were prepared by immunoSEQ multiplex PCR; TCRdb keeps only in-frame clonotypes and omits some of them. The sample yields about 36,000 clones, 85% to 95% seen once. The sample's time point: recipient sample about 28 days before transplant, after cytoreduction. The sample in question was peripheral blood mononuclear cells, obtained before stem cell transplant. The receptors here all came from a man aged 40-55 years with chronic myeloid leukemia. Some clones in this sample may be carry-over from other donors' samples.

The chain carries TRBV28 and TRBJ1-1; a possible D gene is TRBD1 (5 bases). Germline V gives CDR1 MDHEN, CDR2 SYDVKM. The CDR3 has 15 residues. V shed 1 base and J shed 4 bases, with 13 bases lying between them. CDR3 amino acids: CASSLSAVGGTEAFF. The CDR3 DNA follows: TGTGCCAGCAGTTTATCTGCGGTGGGGGGCACTGAAGCTTTCTTT. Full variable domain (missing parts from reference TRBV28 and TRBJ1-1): DVKVTQSSRYLVKRTGEKVFLECVQDMDHENMFWYRQDPGLGLRLIYFSYDVKMKEKGDIPEGYSVSREKKERFSLILESASTNQTSMYLCASSLSAVGGTEAFFGQGTRLTVV.

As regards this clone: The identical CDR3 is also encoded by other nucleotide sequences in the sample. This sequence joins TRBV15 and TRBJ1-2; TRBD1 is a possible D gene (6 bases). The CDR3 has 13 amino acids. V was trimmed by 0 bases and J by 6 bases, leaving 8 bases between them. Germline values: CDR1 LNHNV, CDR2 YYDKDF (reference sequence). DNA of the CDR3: TGTGCCACCAGCAGAGAGGAGGGGGATGGCTACACCTTC. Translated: CATSREEGDGYTF.

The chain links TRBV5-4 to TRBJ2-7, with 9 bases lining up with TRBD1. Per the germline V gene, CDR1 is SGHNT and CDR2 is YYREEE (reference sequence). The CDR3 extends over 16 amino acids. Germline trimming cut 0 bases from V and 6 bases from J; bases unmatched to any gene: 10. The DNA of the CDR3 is TGTGCCAGCAGCTTGGCAGGGACAGGGTATGTTTCCGAGCAGTACTTC. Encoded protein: CASSLAGTGYVSEQYF.

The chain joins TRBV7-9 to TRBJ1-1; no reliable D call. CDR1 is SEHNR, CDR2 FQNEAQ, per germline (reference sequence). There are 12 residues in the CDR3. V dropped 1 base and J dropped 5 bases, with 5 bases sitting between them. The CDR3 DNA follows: TGTGCCAGCAGCTTAGATGTTACTGAAGCTTTCTTT. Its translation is CASSLDVTEAFF.

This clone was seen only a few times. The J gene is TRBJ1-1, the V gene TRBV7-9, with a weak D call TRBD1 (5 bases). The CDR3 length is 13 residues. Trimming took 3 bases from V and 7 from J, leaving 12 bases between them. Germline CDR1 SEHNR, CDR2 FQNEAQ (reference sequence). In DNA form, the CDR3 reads TGTGCCAGCAGCTTGGGGTGGCAGGGTGAAGCTTTCTTT. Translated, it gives CASSLGWQGEAFF.

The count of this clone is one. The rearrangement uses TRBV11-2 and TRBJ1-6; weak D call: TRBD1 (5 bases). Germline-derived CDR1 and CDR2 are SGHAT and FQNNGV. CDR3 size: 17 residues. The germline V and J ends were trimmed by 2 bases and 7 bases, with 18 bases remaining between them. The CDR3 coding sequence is TGTGCCAGCAGCTTACTTGGGTTCGCGACAGAAAATTCACCCCTCCACTTT. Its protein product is CASSLLGFATENSPLHF.

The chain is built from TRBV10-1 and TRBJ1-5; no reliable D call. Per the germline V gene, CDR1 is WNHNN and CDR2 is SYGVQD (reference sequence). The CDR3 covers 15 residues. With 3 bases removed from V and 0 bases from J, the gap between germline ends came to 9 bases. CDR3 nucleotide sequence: TGCGCCAGCAGTGACGAACTAATTAGCAATCAGCCCCAGCATTTT. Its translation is CASSDELISNQPQHF.

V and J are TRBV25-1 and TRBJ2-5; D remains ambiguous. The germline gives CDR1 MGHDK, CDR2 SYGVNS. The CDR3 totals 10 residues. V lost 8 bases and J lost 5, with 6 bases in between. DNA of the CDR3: TGTGCCAGCCCCTCGGAGACCCAGTACTTC. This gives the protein CASPSETQYF.

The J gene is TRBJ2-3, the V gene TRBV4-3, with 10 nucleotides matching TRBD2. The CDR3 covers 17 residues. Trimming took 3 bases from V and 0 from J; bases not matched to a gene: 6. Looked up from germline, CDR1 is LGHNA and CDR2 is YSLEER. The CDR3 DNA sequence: TGCGCCAGCAGCCACTCACTAGCGGGGAAGAGCACAGATACGCAGTATTTT. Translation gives CASSHSLAGKSTDTQYF.

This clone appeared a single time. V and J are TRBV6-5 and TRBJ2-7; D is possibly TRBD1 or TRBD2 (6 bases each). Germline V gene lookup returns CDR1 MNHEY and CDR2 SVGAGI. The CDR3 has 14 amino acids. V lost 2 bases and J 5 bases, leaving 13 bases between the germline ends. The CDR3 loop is CASSYREGGNEQYF. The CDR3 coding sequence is TGTGCCAGCAGTTACCGCGAAGGGGGGAACGAGCAGTACTTC.

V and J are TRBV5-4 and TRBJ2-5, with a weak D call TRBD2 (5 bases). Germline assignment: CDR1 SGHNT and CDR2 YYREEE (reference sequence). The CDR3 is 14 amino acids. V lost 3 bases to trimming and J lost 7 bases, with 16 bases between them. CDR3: CASSSRTLEGTQYF. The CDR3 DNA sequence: TGTGCCAGCAGCTCAAGGACTCTTGAGGGGACCCAGTACTTC.

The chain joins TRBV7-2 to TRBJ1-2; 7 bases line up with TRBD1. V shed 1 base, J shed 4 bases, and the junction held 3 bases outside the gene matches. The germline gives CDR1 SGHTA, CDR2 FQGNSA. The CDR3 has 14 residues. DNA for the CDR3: TGTGCCAGCAGCTTAGGGACAGGCTCCTATGGCTACACCTTC. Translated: CASSLGTGSYGYTF.

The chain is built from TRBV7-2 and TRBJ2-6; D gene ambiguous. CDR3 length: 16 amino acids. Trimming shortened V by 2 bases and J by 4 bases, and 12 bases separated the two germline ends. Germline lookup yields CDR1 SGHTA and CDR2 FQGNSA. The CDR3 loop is CASSLNPPGGANVLTF. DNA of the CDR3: TGTGCCAGCAGCTTAAACCCACCAGGCGGGGCCAACGTCCTGACTTTC.

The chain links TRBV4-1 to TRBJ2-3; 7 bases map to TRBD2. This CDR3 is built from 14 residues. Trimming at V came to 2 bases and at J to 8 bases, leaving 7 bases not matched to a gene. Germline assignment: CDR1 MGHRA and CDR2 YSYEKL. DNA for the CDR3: TGCGCCAGCAGCCAACCCTACGAGCGGGGTACGCAGTATTTT. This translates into CASSQPYERGTQYF.

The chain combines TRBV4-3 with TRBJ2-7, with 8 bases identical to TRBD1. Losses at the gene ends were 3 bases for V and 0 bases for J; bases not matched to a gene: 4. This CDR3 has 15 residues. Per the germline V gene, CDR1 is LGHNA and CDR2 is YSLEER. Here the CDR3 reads CASSQEQGDSYEQYF. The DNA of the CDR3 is TGCGCCAGCAGCCAGGAACAGGGGGACTCCTACGAGCAGTACTTC.

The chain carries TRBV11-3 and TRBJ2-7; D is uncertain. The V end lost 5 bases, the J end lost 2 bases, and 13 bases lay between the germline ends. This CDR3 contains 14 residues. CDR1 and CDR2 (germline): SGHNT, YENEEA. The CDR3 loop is CASSPASVAYEQYF. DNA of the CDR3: TGTGCCAGCAGCCCCGCGAGTGTGGCCTACGAGCAGTACTTC.

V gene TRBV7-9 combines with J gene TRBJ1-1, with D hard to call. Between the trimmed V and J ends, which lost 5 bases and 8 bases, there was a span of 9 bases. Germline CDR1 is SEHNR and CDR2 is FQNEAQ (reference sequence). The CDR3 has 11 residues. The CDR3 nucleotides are TGTGCCAGCAGCCAGGACCTAGAAGCTTTCTTT. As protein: CASSQDLEAFF.

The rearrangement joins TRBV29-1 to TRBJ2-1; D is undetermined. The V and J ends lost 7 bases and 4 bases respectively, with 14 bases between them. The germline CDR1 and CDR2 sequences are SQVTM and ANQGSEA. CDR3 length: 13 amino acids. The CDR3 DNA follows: TGCAGCGCAGATACCTTGGGGTACAATGAGCAGTTCTTC. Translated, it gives CSADTLGYNEQFF.

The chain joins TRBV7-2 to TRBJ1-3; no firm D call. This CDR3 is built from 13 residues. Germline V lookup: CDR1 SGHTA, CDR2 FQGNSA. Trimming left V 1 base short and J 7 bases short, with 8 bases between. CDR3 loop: CASSLGSGNTIYF. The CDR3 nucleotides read TGTGCCAGCAGCTTAGGCTCCGGGAACACCATATATTTT.

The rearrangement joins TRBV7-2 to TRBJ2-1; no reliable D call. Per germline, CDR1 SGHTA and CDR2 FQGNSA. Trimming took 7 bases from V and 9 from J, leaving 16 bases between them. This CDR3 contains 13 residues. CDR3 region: CASTPNMAAEQFF. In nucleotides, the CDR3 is TGTGCCAGCACCCCTAATATGGCGGCTGAGCAGTTCTTC.

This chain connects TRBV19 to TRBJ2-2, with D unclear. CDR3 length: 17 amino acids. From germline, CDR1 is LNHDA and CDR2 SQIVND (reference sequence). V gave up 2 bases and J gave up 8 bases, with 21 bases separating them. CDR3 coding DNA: TGTGCCAGTAGTATAAGCCTACTGCTCTCTAAGGGTGGGGAGCTGTTTTTT. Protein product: CASSISLLLSKGGELFF.

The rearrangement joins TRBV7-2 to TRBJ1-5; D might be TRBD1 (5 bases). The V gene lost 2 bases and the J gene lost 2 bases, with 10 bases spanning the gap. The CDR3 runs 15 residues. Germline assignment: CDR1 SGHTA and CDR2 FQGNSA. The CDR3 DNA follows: TGTGCCAGCAGCTTATGGGGGGTTGGCAATCAGCCCCAGCATTTT. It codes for CASSLWGVGNQPQHF.

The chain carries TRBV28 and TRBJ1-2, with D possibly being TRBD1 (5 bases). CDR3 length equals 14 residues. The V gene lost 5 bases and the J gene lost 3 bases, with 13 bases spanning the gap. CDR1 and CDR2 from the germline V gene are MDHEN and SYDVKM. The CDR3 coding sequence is TGTGCCAGCAGTCCCCGACGGGGACACTATGGCTACACCTTC. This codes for CASSPRRGHYGYTF.

CDR3 sequence (DNA): TGTGCCAGCAGGCCCACTCGGGACCCCCATAGTGTGGGCTACACCTTC. This codes for CASRPTRDPHSVGYTF. The chain recombines TRBV28 with TRBJ1-2, with a tentative D call TRBD1 (5 bases). CDR3 length: 16 amino acids. Trimming pared 6 bases from V and 8 bases from J, leaving 25 bases between. Germline assignment: CDR1 MDHEN and CDR2 SYDVKM.

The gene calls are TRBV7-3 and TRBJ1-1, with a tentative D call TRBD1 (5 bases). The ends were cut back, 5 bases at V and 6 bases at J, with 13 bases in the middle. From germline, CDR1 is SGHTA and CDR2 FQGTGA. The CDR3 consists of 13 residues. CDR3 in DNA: TGTGCCAGCAGCGGGATGGGAGGGGCTGAAGCTTTCTTT. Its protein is CASSGMGGAEAFF.

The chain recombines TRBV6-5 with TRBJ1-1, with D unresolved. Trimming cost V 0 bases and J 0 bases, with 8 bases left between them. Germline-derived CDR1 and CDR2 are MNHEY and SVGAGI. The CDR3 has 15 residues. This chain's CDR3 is CASSYSGSMNTEAFF. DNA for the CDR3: TGTGCCAGCAGTTACTCCGGCAGTATGAACACTGAAGCTTTCTTT.